The clone carrying this T cell receptor (beta chain) has ten or more counts. The antigen remains unidentified. Construction of TCR beta libraries was performed using quantitative 5'-RACE with molecular barcodes. Each CDR3 protein is one row after TCRdb ran MiXCR on the 5' RACE reads. The table records about 190,000 distinct CDR3 sequences, around 13% of them present only once. The CDR3 totals 16 residues. Trimming cost V 5 bases and J 0 bases, with 17 bases left between them. Germline-derived CDR1 and CDR2 are SGHVS and FQNEAQ. These data belong to a study of CD8 T cells in ankylosing spondylitis. Study observations and caveats: Disease-associated clones were reportedly significantly overrepresented in matched ankylosing spondylitis synovial fluid. About 8 highly homologous variants made up a TCR beta motif that seemed to typify ankylosing spondylitis blood.

This sequence joins TRBV7-8 and TRBJ2-7, with D uncertain. This clonotype was sampled from a female donor with ankylosing spondylitis or in good health (not recorded which). Material for sequencing was blood, either unsorted or a sorted T cell fraction (not recorded which). The CDR3 DNA sequence: TGTGCCAGCAGCGCCCAGCCTGGCCTGAGCTCCTACGAGCAGTACTTC. It encodes CASSAQPGLSSYEQYF.